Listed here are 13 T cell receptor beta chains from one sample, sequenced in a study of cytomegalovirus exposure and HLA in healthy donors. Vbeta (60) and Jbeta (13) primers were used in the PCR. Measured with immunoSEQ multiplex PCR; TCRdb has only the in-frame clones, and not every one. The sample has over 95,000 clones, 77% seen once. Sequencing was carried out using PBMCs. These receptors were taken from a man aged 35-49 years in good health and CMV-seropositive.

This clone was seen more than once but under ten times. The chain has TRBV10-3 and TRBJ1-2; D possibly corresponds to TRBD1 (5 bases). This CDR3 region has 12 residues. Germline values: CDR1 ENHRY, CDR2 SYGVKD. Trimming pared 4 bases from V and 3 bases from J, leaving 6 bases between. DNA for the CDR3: TGTGCCATCAGTGGCAGGGACTATGGCTACACCTTC. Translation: CAISGRDYGYTF.

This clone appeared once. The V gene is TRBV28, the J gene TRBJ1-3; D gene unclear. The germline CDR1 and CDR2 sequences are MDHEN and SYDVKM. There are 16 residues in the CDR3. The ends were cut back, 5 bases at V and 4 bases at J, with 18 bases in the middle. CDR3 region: CASSLPPKRSGNTIYF. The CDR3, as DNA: TGTGCCAGCAGTCTGCCGCCTAAGAGGTCCGGAAACACCATATATTTT.

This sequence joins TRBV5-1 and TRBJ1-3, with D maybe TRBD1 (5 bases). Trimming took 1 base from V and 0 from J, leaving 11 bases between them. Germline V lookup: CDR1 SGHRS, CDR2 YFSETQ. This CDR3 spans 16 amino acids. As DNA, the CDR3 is TGCGCCAGCAGCTTGCTGGGGCCGAGCTCTGGAAACACCATATATTTT. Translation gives CASSLLGPSSGNTIYF.

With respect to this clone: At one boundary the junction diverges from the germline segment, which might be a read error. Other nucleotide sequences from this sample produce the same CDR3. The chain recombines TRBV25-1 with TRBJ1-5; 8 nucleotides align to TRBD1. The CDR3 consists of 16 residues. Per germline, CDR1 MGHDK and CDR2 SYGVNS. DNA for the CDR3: TGTGCCAGTAGTGACCTGACAGGGGAGAGCAATCAGCCCCAGCATTTT. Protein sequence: CASSDLTGESNQPQHF.

CDR3: CASSDRVGVTEAFF. CDR3 bases: TGTGCCAGCAGTGACAGGGTTGGAGTCACTGAAGCTTTCTTT. This chain joins TRBV28 and TRBJ1-1; 7 bases are shared with TRBD1. The CDR3 has 14 amino acids. J gave up 4 bases and V 5 bases, and 7 bases lay outside the gene matches. Germline CDR1 reads MDHEN; CDR2 reads SYDVKM.

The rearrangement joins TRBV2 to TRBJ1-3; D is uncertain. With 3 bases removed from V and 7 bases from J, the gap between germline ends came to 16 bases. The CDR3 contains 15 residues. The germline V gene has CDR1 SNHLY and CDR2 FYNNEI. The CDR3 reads CASSDVARSGNTIYF. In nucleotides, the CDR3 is TGTGCCAGCAGTGACGTGGCCCGAAGCGGCAACACCATATATTTT.

CDR3 bases: TGTGCCAGCAGCCAATCGCAGCGGACAGGGTTTGCTGAAGCTTTCTTT. Translation: CASSQSQRTGFAEAFF. The chain links TRBV16 to TRBJ1-1; 8 nucleotides match TRBD1. This CDR3 has 16 residues. CDR1 is KGHSY and CDR2 is FQNENV in the germline V gene. Trimming cost V 0 bases and J 6 bases; bases outside gene matches: 9.

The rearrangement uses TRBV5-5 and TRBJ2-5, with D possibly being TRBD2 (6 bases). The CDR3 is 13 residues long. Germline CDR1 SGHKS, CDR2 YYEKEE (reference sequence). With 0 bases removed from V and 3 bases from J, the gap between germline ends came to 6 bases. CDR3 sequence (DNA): TGTGCCAGCAGCTTGGGCGGGAAAGAGACCCAGTACTTC. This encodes CASSLGGKETQYF.

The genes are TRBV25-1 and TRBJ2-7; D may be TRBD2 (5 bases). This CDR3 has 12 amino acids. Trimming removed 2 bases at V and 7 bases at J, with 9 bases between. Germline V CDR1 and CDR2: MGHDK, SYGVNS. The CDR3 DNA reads TGTGCCAGCAGTGAAGGGAGCCGGGAGCAGTACTTC. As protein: CASSEGSREQYF.

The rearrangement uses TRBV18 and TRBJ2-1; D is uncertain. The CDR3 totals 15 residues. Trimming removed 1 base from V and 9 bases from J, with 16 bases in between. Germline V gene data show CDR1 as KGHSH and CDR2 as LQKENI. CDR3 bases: TGTGCCAGCTCACCACTCCTGGAGAAATCAGTTGAGCAGTTCTTC. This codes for CASSPLLEKSVEQFF.

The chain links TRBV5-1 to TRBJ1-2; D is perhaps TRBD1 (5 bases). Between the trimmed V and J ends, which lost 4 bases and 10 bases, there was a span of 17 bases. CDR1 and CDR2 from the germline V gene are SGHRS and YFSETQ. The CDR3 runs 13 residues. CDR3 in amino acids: CASSPAGGDVYTF. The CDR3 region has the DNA TGCGCCAGCAGCCCCGCGGGGGGGGATGTCTACACCTTC.

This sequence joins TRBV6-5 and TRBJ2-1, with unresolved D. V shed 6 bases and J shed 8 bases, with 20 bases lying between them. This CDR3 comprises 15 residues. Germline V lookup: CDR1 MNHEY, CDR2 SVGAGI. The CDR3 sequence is CASRTAGGISHEQFF. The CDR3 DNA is TGTGCCAGCAGGACCGCAGGTGGCATCTCCCATGAGCAGTTCTTC.

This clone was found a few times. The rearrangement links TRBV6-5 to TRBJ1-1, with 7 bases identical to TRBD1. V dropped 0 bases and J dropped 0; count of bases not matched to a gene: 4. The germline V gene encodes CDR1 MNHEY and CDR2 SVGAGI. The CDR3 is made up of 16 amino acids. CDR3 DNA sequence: TGTGCCAGCAGTTACTCGTATGGGACAGTGAACACTGAAGCTTTCTTT. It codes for CASSYSYGTVNTEAFF.